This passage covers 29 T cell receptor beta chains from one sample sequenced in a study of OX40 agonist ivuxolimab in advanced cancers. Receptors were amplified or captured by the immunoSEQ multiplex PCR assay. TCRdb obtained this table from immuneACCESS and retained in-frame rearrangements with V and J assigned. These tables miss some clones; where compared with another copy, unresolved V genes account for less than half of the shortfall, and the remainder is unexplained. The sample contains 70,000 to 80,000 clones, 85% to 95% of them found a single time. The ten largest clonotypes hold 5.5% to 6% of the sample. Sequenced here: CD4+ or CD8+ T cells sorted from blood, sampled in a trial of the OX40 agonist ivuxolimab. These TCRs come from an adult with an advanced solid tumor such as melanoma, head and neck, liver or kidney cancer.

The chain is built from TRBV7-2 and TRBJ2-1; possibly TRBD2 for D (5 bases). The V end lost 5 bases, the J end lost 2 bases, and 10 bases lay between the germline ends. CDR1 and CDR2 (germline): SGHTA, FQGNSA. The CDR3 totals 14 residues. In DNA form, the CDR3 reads TGTGCCAGCAGCGTCCGGACTCCCTACAATGAGCAGTTCTTC. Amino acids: CASSVRTPYNEQFF. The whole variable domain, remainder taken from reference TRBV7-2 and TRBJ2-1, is GAGVSQSPSNKVTEKGKDVELRCDPISGHTALYWYRQSLGQGLEFLIYFQGNSAPDKSGLPSDRFSAERTGGSVSTLTIQRTQQEDSAVYLCASSVRTPYNEQFFGPGTRLTVL.

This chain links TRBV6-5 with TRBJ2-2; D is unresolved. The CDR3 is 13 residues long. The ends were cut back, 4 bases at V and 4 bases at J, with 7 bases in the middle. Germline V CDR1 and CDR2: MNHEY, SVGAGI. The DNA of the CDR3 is TGTGCCAGCAGTTGGACGACCACCGGGGAGCTGTTTTTT. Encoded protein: CASSWTTTGELFF.

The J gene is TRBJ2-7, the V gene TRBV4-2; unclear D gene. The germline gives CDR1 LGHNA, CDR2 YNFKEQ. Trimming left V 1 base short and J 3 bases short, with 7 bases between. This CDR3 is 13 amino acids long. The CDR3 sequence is CASSQAGNYEQYF. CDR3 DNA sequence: TGTGCCAGCAGCCAAGCAGGTAACTACGAGCAGTACTTC.

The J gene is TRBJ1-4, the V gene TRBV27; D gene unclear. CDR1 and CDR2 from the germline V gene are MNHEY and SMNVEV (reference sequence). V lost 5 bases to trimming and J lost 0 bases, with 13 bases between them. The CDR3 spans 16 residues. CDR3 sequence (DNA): TGTGCCAGCAGTCCTATTATAGAGGCAACTAATGAAAAACTGTTTTTT. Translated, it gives CASSPIIEATNEKLFF.

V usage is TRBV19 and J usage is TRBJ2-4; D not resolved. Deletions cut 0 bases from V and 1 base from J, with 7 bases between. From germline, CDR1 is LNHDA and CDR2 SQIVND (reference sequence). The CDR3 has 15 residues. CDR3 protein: CASSIDLGAKNIQYF. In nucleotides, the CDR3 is TGTGCCAGTAGTATAGATCTGGGGGCCAAAAACATTCAGTACTTC.

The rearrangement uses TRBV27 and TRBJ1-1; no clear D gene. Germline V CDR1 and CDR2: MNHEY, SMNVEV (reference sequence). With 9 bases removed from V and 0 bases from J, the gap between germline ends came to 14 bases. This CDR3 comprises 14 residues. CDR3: CASFGRDMNTEAFF. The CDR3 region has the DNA TGTGCCAGTTTTGGGCGGGATATGAACACTGAAGCTTTCTTT.

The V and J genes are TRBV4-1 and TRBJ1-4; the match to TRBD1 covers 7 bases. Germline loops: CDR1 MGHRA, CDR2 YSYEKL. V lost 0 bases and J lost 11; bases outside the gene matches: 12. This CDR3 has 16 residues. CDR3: CASSQDKGRGSEKLFF. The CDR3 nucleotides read TGCGCCAGCAGCCAAGATAAGGGCAGGGGGTCTGAGAAACTGTTTTTT.

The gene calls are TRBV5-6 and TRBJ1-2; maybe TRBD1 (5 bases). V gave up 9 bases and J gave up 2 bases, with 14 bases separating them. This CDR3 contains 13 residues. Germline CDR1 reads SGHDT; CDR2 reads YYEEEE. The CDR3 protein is CANTTVLNYGYTF. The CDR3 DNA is TGTGCCAATACGACAGTTTTAAACTATGGCTACACCTTC.

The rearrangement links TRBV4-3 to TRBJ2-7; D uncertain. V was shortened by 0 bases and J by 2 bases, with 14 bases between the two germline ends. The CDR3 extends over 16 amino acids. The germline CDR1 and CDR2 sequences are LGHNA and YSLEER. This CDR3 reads CASSQDRAPGAYEQYF. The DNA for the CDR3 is TGCGCCAGCAGCCAAGATAGGGCACCAGGAGCCTACGAGCAGTACTTC.

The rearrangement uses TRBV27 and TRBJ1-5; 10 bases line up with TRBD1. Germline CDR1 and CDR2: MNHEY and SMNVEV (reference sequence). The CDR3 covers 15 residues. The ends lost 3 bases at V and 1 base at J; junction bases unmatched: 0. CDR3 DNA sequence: TGTGCCAGCAGTTTGGGACAGGGGAGCAATCAGCCCCAGCATTTT. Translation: CASSLGQGSNQPQHF.

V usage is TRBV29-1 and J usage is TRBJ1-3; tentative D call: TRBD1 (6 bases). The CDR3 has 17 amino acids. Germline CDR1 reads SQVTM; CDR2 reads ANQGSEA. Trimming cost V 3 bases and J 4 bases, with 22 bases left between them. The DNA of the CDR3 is TGCAGCGTTGAGGCGAAACACGACAGGAGGCCGGGAAACACCATATATTTT. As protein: CSVEAKHDRRPGNTIYF.

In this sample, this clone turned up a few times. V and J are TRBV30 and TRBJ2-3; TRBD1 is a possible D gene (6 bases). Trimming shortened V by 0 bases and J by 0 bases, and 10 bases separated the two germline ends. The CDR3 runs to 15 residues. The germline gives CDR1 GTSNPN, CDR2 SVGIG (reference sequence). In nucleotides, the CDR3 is TGTGCCTGGAGTGTAGGTGGGGGCAGCACAGATACGCAGTATTTT. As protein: CAWSVGGGSTDTQYF.

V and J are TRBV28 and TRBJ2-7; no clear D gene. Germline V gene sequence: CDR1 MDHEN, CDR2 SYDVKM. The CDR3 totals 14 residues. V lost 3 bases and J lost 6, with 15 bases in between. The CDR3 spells CASSFRGTFSEQYF. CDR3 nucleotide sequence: TGTGCCAGCAGTTTTCGAGGAACCTTTTCCGAGCAGTACTTC.

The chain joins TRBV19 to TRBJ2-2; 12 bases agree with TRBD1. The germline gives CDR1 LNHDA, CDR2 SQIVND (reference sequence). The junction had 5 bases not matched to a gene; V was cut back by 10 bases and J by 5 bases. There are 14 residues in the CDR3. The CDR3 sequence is CAIGDRGQTGELFF. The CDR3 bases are TGTGCCATCGGGGACAGGGGGCAGACCGGGGAGCTGTTTTTT. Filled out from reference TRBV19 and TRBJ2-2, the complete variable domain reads DGGITQSPKYLFRKEGQNVTLSCEQNLNHDAMYWYRQDPGQGLRLIYYSQIVNDFQKGDIAEGYSVSREKKESFPLTVTSAQKNPTAFYLCAIGDRGQTGELFFGEGSRLTVL.

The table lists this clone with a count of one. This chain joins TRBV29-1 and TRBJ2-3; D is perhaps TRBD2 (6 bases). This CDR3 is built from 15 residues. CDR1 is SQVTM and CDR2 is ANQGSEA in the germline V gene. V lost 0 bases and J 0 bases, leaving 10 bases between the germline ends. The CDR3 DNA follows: TGCAGCGTTGAAGACCTGCGGGACAGCACAGATACGCAGTATTTT. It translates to CSVEDLRDSTDTQYF.

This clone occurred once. The CDR3 here is CASSGSGDEQFF. The CDR3 DNA sequence: TGTGCCAGCTCGGGCAGTGGGGATGAGCAGTTCTTC. The V call is TRBV18, the J call TRBJ2-1; D ambiguous. V lost 6 bases and J 8 bases, leaving 11 bases between the germline ends. This CDR3 is 12 amino acids long. Looked up from germline, CDR1 is KGHSH and CDR2 is LQKENI.

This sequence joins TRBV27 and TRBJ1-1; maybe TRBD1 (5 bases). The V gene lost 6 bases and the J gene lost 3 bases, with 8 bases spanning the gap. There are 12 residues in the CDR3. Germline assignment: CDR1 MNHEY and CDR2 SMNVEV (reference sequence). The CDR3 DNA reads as TGTGCCAGCAGGGGAGGGGACACTGAAGCTTTCTTT. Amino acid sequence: CASRGGDTEAFF.

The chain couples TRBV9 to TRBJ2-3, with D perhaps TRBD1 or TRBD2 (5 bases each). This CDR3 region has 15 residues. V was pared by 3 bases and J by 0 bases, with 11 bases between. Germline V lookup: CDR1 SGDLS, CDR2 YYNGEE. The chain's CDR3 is CASSGRDVSTDTQYF. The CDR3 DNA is TGTGCCAGCAGCGGCCGGGACGTCAGCACAGATACGCAGTATTTT. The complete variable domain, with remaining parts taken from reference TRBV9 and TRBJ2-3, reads DSGVTQTPKHLITATGQRVTLRCSPRSGDLSVYWYQQSLDQGLQFLIQYYNGEERAKGNILERFSAQQFPDLHSELNLSSLELGDSALYFCASSGRDVSTDTQYFGPGTRLTVL.

The DNA of the CDR3 is TGTGCCAGCAGTGAATTGTTAGCGGGAGTCACAGATACGCAGTATTTT. Translating it yields CASSELLAGVTDTQYF. The chain joins TRBV25-1 to TRBJ2-3, with 9 bases identical to TRBD2. V dropped 1 base and J dropped 2; count of bases not matched to a gene: 4. The CDR3 runs 16 residues. CDR1 and CDR2 (germline): MGHDK, SYGVNS.

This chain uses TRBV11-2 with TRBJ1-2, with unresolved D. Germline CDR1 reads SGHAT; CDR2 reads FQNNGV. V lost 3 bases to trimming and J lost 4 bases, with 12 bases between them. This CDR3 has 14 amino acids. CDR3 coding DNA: TGTGCCAGCAGCTTTGAAGGAAGCGTCTATGGCTACACCTTC. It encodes CASSFEGSVYGYTF. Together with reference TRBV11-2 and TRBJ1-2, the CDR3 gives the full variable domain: EAGVAQSPRYKIIEKRQSVAFWCNPISGHATLYWYQQILGQGPKLLIQFQNNGVVDDSQLPKDRFSAERLKGVDSTLKIQPAKLEDSAVYLCASSFEGSVYGYTFGSGTRLTVV.

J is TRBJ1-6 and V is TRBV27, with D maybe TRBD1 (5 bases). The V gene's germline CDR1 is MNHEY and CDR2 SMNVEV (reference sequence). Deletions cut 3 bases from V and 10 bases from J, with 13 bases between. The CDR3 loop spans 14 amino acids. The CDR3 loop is CASSFSRVKSPLHF. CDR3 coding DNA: TGTGCCAGCAGTTTTTCCAGGGTGAAATCACCCCTCCACTTT.

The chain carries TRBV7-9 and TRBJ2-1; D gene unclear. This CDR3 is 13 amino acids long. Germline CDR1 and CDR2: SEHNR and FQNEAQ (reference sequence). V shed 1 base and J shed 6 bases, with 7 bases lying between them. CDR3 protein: CASSLVGFNEQFF. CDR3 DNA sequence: TGTGCCAGCAGCTTAGTTGGATTCAATGAGCAGTTCTTC. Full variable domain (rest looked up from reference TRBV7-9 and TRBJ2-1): DTGVSQNPRHKITKRGQNVTFRCDPISEHNRLYWYRQTLGQGPEFLTYFQNEAQLEKSRLLSDRFSAERPKGSFSTLEIQRTEQGDSAMYLCASSLVGFNEQFFGPGTRLTVL.

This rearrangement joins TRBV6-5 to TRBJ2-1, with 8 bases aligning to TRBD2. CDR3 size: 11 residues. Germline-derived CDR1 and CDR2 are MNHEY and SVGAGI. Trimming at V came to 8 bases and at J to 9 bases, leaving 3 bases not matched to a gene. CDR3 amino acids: CASRGGTEQFF. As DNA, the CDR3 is TGTGCCAGCCGGGGGGGTACTGAGCAGTTCTTC.

The CDR3 DNA is TGTGCCAGCAGTTTCCTCCCACGGAGCTACGAGCAGTACTTC. Its translation is CASSFLPRSYEQYF. The rearrangement uses TRBV27 and TRBJ2-7; no clear D gene. The CDR3 totals 14 residues. The germline CDR1 and CDR2 sequences are MNHEY and SMNVEV (reference sequence). V lost 3 bases and J lost 3, with 12 bases in between.

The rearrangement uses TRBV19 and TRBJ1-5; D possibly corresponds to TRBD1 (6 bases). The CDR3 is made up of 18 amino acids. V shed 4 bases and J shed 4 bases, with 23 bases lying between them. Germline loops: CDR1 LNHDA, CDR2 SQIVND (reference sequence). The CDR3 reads CASSNTGGLPATNQPQHF. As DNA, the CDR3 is TGTGCCAGTAGTAATACCGGGGGGCTACCGGCCACAAATCAGCCCCAGCATTTT.

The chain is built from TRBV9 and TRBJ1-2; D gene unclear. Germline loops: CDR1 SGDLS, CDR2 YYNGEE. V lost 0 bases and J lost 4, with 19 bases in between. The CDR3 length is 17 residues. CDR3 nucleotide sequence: TGTGCCAGCAGCGTAGGCGGAACGCCTGAAACGCTCTATGGCTACACCTTC. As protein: CASSVGGTPETLYGYTF.

The CDR3 protein is CASSFGGLSYEQYF. The CDR3, as DNA: TGTGCCAGCAGCTTCGGGGGCCTCTCCTACGAGCAGTACTTC. This chain uses TRBV7-9 with TRBJ2-7; D assignment may be TRBD1 or TRBD2 (6 bases each). This CDR3 contains 14 residues. Between the trimmed V and J ends, which lost 3 bases and 0 bases, there was a span of 9 bases. In germline, CDR1 is SEHNR, CDR2 FQNEAQ (reference sequence).

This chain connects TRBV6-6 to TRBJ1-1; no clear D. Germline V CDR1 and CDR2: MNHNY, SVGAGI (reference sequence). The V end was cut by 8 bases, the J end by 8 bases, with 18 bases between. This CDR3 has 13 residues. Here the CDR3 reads CASAQYQVPEAFF. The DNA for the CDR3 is TGTGCCAGCGCCCAGTATCAGGTTCCCGAAGCTTTCTTT.

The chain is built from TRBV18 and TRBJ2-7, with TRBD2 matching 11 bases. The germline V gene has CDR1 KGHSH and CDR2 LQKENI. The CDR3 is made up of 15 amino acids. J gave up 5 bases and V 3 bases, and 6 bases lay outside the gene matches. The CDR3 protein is CASSPGTSGSHEQYF. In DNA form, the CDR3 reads TGTGCCAGCTCACCTGGGACTAGCGGAAGTCACGAGCAGTACTTC.